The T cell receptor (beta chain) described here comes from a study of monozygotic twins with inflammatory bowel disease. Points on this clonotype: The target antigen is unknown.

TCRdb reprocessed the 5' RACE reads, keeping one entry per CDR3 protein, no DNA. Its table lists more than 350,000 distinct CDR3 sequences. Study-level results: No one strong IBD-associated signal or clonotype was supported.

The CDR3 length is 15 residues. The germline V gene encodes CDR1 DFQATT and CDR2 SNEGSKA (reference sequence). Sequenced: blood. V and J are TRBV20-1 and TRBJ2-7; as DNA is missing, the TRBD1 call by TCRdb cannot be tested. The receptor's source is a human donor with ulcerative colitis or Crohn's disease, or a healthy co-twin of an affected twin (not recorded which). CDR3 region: CSARDRGGRTYEQYF.